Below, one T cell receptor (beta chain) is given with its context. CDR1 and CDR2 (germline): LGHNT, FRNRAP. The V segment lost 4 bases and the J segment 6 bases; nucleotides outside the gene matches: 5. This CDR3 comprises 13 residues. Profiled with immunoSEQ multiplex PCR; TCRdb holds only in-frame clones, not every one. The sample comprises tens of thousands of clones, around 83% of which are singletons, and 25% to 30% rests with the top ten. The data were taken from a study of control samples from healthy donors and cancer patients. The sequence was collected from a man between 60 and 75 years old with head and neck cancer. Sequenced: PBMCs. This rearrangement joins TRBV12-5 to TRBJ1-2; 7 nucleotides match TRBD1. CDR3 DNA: TGTGCTAGTGGTTCCCCCACAGGGGATGGCTACACCTTC. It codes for CASGSPTGDGYTF.